Sequencing of this T cell receptor (beta chain) was carried out in a study of blood T cell repertoires in COVID-19. Study overall: COVID-19 samples from acute and convalescent phases originated in the United States, Italy and Spain.

Measured with immunoSEQ multiplex PCR; TCRdb has only the in-frame clones, and not every one. The profile covers fewer than 250,000 clones, with about 90% appearing a single time and approximately 2.5% taken by the ten largest. The trim removed 4 bases at V and 1 base at J, leaving 1 base unmatched. The CDR3 has 13 residues. The germline V gene encodes CDR1 MDHEN and CDR2 SYDVKM. The sample was peripheral blood. The chain recombines TRBV28 with TRBJ2-7; 7 nucleotides agree with TRBD1. This receptor was obtained from a young man with COVID-19, enrolled during active disease. The CDR3 loop is CASSYRGSYEQYF. The DNA of the CDR3 is TGTGCCAGCAGTTACAGGGGATCCTACGAGCAGTACTTC.